The source of this TCR beta chain is a study of cytomegalovirus exposure and HLA in healthy donors. Points from the study as a whole: Later, an analysis showed that TCR beta chains associated with HLA were more clonally expanded than others that were equally common. The productive fraction for most TCR beta V segments was about 90% or about 30% in an earlier analysis.

Donors consisted of healthy bone marrow donors. V shed 1 base and J shed 4 bases, with 16 bases lying between them. Germline V gives CDR1 MDHEN, CDR2 SYDVKM. CDR3 length: 16 amino acids. PCR used 60 Vbeta primers and 13 Jbeta primers. Assay used: immunoSEQ multiplex PCR; TCRdb lists only in-frame clones, some missing. The table includes under 110,000 clones, under 80% detected once. In its sample, this clone was seen once. Its antigen is undetermined. This chain uses TRBV28 with TRBJ1-2; weak D call: TRBD1 (5 bases). The sample taken for sequencing was PBMCs. This clonotype was sampled from a man aged 55 to 70 in good health and CMV-seronegative. The CDR3 region is CASSLSLDRGGYGYTF. In nucleotides, the CDR3 is TGTGCCAGCAGTTTATCCCTGGACCGGGGGGGCTATGGCTACACCTTC.